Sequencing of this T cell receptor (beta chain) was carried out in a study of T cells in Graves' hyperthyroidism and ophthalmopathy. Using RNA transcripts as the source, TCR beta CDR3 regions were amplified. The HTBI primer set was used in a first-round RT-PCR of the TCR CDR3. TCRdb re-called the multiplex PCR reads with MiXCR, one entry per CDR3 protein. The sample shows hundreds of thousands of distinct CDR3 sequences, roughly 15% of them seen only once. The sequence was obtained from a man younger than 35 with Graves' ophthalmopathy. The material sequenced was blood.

CDR3 DNA: TGTGCCTGGAGTGTCCTTTACAATGAGCAGTTCTTC. This codes for CAWSVLYNEQFF. The rearrangement uses TRBV30 and TRBJ2-1, with no clear D. The CDR3 runs 12 residues. The V end lost 0 bases, the J end lost 4 bases, and 4 bases lay between the germline ends. CDR1 is GTSNPN, CDR2 SVGIG, per germline (reference sequence).